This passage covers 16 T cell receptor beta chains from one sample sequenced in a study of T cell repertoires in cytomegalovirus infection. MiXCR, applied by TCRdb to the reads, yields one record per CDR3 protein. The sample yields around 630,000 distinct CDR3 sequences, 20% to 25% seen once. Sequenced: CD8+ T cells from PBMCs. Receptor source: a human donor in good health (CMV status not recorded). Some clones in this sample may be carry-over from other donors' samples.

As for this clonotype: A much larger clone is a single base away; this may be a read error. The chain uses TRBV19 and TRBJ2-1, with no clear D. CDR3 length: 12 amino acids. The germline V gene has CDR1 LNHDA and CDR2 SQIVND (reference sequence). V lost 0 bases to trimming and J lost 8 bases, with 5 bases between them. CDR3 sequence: CASSIDTDEQFF. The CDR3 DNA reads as TGTGCCAGTAGTATAGACACCGATGAGCAGTTCTTC.

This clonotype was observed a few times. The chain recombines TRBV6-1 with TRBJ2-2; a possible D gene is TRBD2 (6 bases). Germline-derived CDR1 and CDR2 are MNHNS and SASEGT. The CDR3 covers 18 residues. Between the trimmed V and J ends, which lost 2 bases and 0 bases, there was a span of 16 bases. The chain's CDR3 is CASSESSYRDSNTGELFF. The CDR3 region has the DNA TGTGCCAGCAGTGAATCCTCCTACCGGGACTCGAACACCGGGGAGCTGTTTTTT.

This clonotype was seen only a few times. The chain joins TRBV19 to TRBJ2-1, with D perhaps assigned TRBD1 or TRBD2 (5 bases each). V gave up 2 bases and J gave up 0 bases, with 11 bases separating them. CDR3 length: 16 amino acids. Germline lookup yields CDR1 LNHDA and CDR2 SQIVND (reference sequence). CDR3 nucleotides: TGTGCCAGTAGTATACAGGGAGACAGCTCCTACAATGAGCAGTTCTTC. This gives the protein CASSIQGDSSYNEQFF.

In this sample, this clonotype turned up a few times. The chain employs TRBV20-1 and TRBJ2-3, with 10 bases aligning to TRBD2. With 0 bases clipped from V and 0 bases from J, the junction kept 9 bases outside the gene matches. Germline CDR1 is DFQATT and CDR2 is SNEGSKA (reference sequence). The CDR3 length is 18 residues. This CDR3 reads CSARDRASGGPSTDTQYF. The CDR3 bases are TGCAGTGCTAGAGATCGGGCTAGCGGGGGTCCTAGCACAGATACGCAGTATTTT.

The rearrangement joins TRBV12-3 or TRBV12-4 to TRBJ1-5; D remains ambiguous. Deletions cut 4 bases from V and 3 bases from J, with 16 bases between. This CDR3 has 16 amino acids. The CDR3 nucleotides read TGTGCCAGCAGTTCCCCCGGGTGGTTGGCCAATCAGCCCCAGCATTTT. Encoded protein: CASSSPGWLANQPQHF.

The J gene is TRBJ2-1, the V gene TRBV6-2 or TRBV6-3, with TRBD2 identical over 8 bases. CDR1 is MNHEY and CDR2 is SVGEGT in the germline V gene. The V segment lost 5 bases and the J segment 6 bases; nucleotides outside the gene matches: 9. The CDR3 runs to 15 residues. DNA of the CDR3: TGTGCCAGCAGTCGAGCGGGGGCCACATTCAATGAGCAGTTCTTC. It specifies CASSRAGATFNEQFF.

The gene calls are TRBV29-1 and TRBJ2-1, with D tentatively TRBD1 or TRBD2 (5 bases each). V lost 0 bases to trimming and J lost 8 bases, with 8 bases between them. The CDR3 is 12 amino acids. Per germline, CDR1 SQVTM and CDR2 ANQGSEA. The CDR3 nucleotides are TGCAGCGTTGAAGATGGGGGTTATGAGCAGTTCTTC. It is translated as CSVEDGGYEQFF.

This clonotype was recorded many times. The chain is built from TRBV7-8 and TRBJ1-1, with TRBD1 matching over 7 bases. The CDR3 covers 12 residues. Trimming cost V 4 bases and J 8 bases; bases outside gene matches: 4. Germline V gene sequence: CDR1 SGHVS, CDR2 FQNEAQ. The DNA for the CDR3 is TGTGCCAGCAGCTCCCTGGACAGGGAAGCTTTCTTT. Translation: CASSSLDREAFF.

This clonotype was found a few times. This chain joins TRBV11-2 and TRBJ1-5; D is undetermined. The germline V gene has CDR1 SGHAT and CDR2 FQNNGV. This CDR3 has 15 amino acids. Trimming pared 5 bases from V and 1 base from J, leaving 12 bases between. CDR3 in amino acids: CASSPYGYSNQPQHF. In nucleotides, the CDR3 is TGTGCCAGCAGCCCGTATGGGTACAGCAATCAGCCCCAGCATTTT. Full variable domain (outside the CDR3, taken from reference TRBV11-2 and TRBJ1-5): EAGVAQSPRYKIIEKRQSVAFWCNPISGHATLYWYQQILGQGPKLLIQFQNNGVVDDSQLPKDRFSAERLKGVDSTLKIQPAKLEDSAVYLCASSPYGYSNQPQHFGDGTRLSIL.

The CDR3 here is CSAKKDTAYEQYF. The CDR3 DNA follows: TGCAGTGCTAAGAAGGATACTGCGTACGAGCAGTACTTC. The chain recombines TRBV20-1 with TRBJ2-7; unclear D gene. The ends were cut back, 4 bases at V and 4 bases at J, with 14 bases in the middle. Germline V gene data show CDR1 as DFQATT and CDR2 as SNEGSKA (reference sequence). CDR3 length: 13 residues.

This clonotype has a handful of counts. The CDR3 protein is CSVPLDGSGANVLTF. Here the CDR3 DNA reads TGCAGCGTTCCCTTAGACGGGTCGGGGGCCAACGTCCTGACTTTC. The chain couples TRBV29-1 to TRBJ2-6; no firm D call. From germline, CDR1 is SQVTM and CDR2 ANQGSEA. The CDR3 is 15 amino acids. V was shortened by 5 bases and J by 4 bases, with 15 bases between the two germline ends.

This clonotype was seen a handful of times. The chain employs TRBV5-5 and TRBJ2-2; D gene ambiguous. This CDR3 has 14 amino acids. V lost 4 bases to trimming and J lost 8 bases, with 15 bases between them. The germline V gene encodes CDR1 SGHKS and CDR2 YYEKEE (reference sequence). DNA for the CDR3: TGTGCCAGCAGCCCTTGGGATGTCAAAGGGGAGCTGTTTTTT. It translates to CASSPWDVKGELFF.

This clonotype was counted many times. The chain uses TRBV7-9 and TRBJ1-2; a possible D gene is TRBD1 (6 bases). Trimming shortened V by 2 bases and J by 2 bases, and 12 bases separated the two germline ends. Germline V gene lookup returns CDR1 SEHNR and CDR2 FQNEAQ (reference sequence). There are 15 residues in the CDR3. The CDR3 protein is CASSLFGGQNYGYTF. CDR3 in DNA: TGTGCCAGCAGCTTATTCGGGGGGCAAAACTATGGCTACACCTTC.

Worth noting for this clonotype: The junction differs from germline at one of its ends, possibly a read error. In DNA, the CDR3 is TGTGCCAGCAGCTTAGGAGGGGCCAACATCCTGACTTTC. It yields the protein CASSLGGANILTF. The V gene is TRBV7-9, the J gene TRBJ2-6, with D perhaps matching TRBD1 or TRBD2 (5 bases each). Germline V gene sequence: CDR1 SEHNR, CDR2 FQNEAQ (reference sequence). This CDR3 region has 13 residues.

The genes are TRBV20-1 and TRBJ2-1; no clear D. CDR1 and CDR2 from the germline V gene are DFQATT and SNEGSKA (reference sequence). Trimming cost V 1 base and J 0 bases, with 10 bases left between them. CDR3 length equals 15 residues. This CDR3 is CSARGGLSSYNEQFF. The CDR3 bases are TGCAGTGCTAGAGGTGGGCTTAGCTCCTACAATGAGCAGTTCTTC.

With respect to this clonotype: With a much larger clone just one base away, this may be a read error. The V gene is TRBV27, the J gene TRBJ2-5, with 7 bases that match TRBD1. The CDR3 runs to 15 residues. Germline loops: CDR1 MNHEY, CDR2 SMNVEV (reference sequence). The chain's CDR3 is CTSSFWAGGQETQYF. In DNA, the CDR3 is TGTACCAGCAGTTTCTGGGCAGGGGGCCAAGAGACCCAGTACTTC.